Below are 18 T cell receptor beta chains sequenced from a single sample in a study of early T cells in non-severe SARS-CoV-2 infection. One entry per CDR3 protein, called by TCRdb with MiXCR from the 5' RACE reads. The table shows around 58,000 distinct CDR3 sequences, with roughly 5% occurring only once. Sequenced material: whole blood. Receptors were obtained from an adult who was a healthcare worker with PCR-confirmed SARS-CoV-2 infection or an uninfected control (not recorded which).

The V call is TRBV10-3, the J call TRBJ1-2; 7 bases are shared with TRBD1. There are 14 residues in the CDR3. V was clipped by 3 bases and J by 4 bases; unmatched bases: 5. Germline V gene sequence: CDR1 ENHRY, CDR2 SYGVKD. The CDR3 coding sequence is TGTGCCATCAGTGAATATCAGGGGGTCTATGGCTACACCTTC. Translation gives CAISEYQGVYGYTF.

This clonotype showed up many times. V and J are TRBV29-1 and TRBJ2-2; a weak D match, TRBD2 (6 bases). This CDR3 is 16 amino acids long. Germline V CDR1 and CDR2: SQVTM, ANQGSEA. The V and J ends lost 4 bases and 6 bases respectively, with 21 bases between them. The DNA of the CDR3 is TGCAGCGTTGGGCGGGGCGTCCTCGGGCGAGCCGGGGAGCTGTTTTTT. Its protein is CSVGRGVLGRAGELFF.

The chain is built from TRBV5-1 and TRBJ2-3; 7 bases match TRBD1. The CDR3 totals 15 residues. The V gene's germline CDR1 is SGHRS and CDR2 YFSETQ. Germline trimming cut 5 bases from V and 2 bases from J; bases unmatched to any gene: 8. The CDR3 loop is CASRFQGVDTDTQYF. The CDR3 bases are TGCGCCAGCAGGTTCCAGGGGGTAGACACAGATACGCAGTATTTT.

This clonotype occurred many times. The gene calls are TRBV12-3 or TRBV12-4 and TRBJ1-5; no clear D. The CDR3 has 14 amino acids. V shed 3 bases and J shed 2 bases, with 8 bases lying between them. CDR3 sequence: CASSFRVGNQPQHF. Written as DNA, the CDR3 is TGTGCCAGCAGTTTTCGCGTCGGCAATCAGCCCCAGCATTTT.

This clonotype was observed many times. The genes are TRBV4-2 and TRBJ2-2; D is ambiguous. V shed 2 bases and J shed 4 bases, with 11 bases lying between them. The CDR3 is 15 residues long. Germline-derived CDR1 and CDR2 are LGHNA and YNFKEQ. CDR3 loop: CASSQRAVSTGELFF. The DNA for the CDR3 is TGTGCCAGCAGCCAAAGGGCCGTTAGCACCGGGGAGCTGTTTTTT.

The rearrangement uses TRBV5-6 and TRBJ2-1, with unresolved D. The CDR3 totals 14 residues. V was trimmed by 5 bases and J by 3 bases, leaving 12 bases between them. Germline values: CDR1 SGHDT, CDR2 YYEEEE. This CDR3 reads CASSAWGIYNEQFF. The CDR3, as DNA: TGTGCCAGCAGTGCTTGGGGAATCTACAATGAGCAGTTCTTC.

The chain employs TRBV2 and TRBJ1-1, with unresolved D. Germline V gene data show CDR1 as SNHLY and CDR2 as FYNNEI. V lost 6 bases, J lost 1 base, and 12 bases lay in between. The CDR3 covers 14 residues. The CDR3 coding sequence is TGTGCCAGCAGACGAAGGACGGAGAACACTGAAGCTTTCTTT. Its translation: CASRRRTENTEAFF.

The V call is TRBV6-1, the J call TRBJ2-1, with TRBD1 as a possible D gene (5 bases). CDR3 length: 14 amino acids. V lost 4 bases and J lost 5, with 12 bases in between. CDR1 MNHNS and CDR2 SASEGT come from the germline V gene. The CDR3 is CASSARRAHNEQFF. In nucleotides, the CDR3 is TGTGCCAGCAGTGCTCGCAGGGCCCACAATGAGCAGTTCTTC.

With regard to this clonotype: This may arise from a read error, as a much more abundant clone is one base away. This chain uses TRBV7-2 with TRBJ2-3, with D uncertain. The CDR3 spans 13 residues. The germline V gene has CDR1 SGHTA and CDR2 FQGNSA. CDR3 sequence (DNA): TGTGACAGCAGCCCGGACGAGGTAGATACGCAGTATTTT. This sequence encodes CDSSPDEVDTQYF.

Ten or more counts support this clonotype. DNA for the CDR3: TGTGCCAGCCGCCTAGCGGGAGTAGAGACCCAGTACTTC. It is translated as CASRLAGVETQYF. The chain uses TRBV12-3 or TRBV12-4 and TRBJ2-5; TRBD2 matches at 10 bases. Trimming cost V 8 bases and J 4 bases; bases outside gene matches: 4. The CDR3 runs 13 residues.

This clonotype was observed many times. The chain is built from TRBV7-9 and TRBJ2-7; D remains ambiguous. Per germline, CDR1 SEHNR and CDR2 FQNEAQ (reference sequence). The CDR3 contains 13 residues. Between the trimmed V and J ends, which lost 3 bases and 0 bases, there was a span of 6 bases. The CDR3 nucleotides read TGTGCCAGCAGCTTCAGGAGCTCCTACGAGCAGTACTTC. Amino acid sequence: CASSFRSSYEQYF.

This clonotype was seen ten or more times. This chain connects TRBV7-2 to TRBJ1-4; D unclear. Trimming removed 1 base at V and 8 bases at J, with 14 bases between. CDR1 SGHTA and CDR2 FQGNSA come from the germline V gene. This CDR3 comprises 15 residues. The chain's CDR3 is CASSLVVSSAEKLFF. The CDR3 DNA reads TGTGCCAGCAGCTTAGTCGTCAGCTCCGCCGAAAAACTGTTTTTT.

The CDR3 sequence is CASSQPLAGTNTGELFF. The CDR3 DNA follows: TGTGCCAGCAGCCAACCACTAGCGGGGACAAACACCGGGGAGCTGTTTTTT. This chain joins TRBV4-2 and TRBJ2-2; TRBD2 agrees at 10 bases. The germline V gene has CDR1 LGHNA and CDR2 YNFKEQ. J lost 2 bases, V lost 2 bases, and 5 bases had no gene match. The CDR3 contains 17 residues.

This clonotype was observed many times. V is TRBV27 and J is TRBJ1-6, with D unclear. CDR1 and CDR2 from the germline V gene are MNHEY and SMNVEV (reference sequence). The CDR3 loop spans 12 amino acids. V lost 4 bases and J 9 bases, leaving 7 bases between the germline ends. CDR3 nucleotides: TGTGCCAGCAGTTACAATGGTTCACCCCTCCACTTT. Translated, it gives CASSYNGSPLHF.

This clonotype has only a few counts. V usage is TRBV3-1 and J usage is TRBJ1-6; D is perhaps TRBD1 (5 bases). Germline assignment: CDR1 LGHDT and CDR2 YNNKEL (reference sequence). CDR3 size: 14 residues. Trimming took off 4 bases at V and 8 bases at J, with 12 bases between the two ends. CDR3 DNA: TGTGCCAGCAGCCCACAGGATGGGTATTCACCCCTCCACTTT. Translation: CASSPQDGYSPLHF. The entire variable domain, with the rest obtained from reference TRBV3-1 and TRBJ1-6, is as follows: DTAVSQTPKYLVTQMGNDKSIKCEQNLGHDTMYWYKQDSKKFLKIMFSYNNKELIINETVPNRFSPKSPDKAHLNLHINSLELGDSAVYFCASSPQDGYSPLHFGNGTRLTVT.

V and J are TRBV7-9 and TRBJ1-1; D is ambiguous. This CDR3 comprises 12 residues. Trimming removed 3 bases at V and 7 bases at J, with 9 bases between. Germline V gives CDR1 SEHNR, CDR2 FQNEAQ (reference sequence). The CDR3 nucleotides are TGTGCCAGCAGCTTCACGGGGAGTGAAGCTTTCTTT. Its protein product is CASSFTGSEAFF.

Only a few counts were recorded for this clonotype. The chain joins TRBV6-1 to TRBJ2-1; 8 positions agree with TRBD2. The junction had 8 bases not matched to a gene; V was cut back by 5 bases and J by 5 bases. Germline CDR1 and CDR2: MNHNS and SASEGT. This CDR3 has 15 residues. Here the CDR3 reads CASSILAGVNNEQFF. DNA for the CDR3: TGTGCCAGCAGTATCCTAGCGGGTGTAAACAATGAGCAGTTCTTC.

The CDR3 is CASSVVPGGDTQYF. CDR3 bases: TGTGCCAGCAGTGTCGTTCCAGGGGGAGACACGCAGTATTTT. The V call is TRBV2, the J call TRBJ2-3, with TRBD1 matching 7 bases. Germline V gives CDR1 SNHLY, CDR2 FYNNEI. The CDR3 length is 14 residues. Trimming removed 4 bases from V and 9 bases from J; junction bases left unmatched: 10.